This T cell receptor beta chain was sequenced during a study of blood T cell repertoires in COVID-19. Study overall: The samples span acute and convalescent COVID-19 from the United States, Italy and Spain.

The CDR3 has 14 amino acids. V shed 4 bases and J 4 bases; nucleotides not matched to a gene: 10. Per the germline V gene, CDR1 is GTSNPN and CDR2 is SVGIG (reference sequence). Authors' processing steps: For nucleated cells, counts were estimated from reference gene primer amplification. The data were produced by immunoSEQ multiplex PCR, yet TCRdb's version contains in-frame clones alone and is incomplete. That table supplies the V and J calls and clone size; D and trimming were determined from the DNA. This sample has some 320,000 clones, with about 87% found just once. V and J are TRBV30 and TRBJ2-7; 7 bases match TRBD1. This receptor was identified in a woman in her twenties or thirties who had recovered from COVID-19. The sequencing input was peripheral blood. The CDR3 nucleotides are TGTGCCTGGAACCCCCGGGACAGTGTTTACGAGCAGTACTTC. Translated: CAWNPRDSVYEQYF.